The next 27 T cell receptor beta chains were all read from a single sample in a study of beta chain features in type 1 diabetes (dated by TCRdb to the late 2010s). Library construction relied on the immunoSEQ multiplex PCR assay. All of the isolated RNA was reverse transcribed with the High Capacity cDNA Reverse Transcription Kit, so expressed TCRB transcripts were sequenced. Not all clones reach the TCRdb copy of this immuneACCESS table, which keeps in-frame sequences only. Checked studies attribute under half of the gap to unresolved V genes and leave the rest unexplained. The sample table contains hundreds of thousands of clones; only one count was recorded for 15% to 17% of them. The top ten hold about 0.086% of the sample. Sequencing was done on a sample of naive CD4+ T cells from blood. The sample's cell subset or site label, decoded: true naive CD4+ T cells. All receptors derive from a man aged 18 to 30 in good health.

The V call is TRBV4-1, the J call TRBJ2-7; tentatively, D is TRBD1 (5 bases). Germline V CDR1 and CDR2: MGHRA, YSYEKL. The CDR3 has 15 residues. The V end lost 0 bases, the J end lost 6 bases, and 15 bases lay between the germline ends. The DNA of the CDR3 is TGCGCCAGCAGCCAAGAAGTGGCAGGGCATAGCGAGCAGTACTTC. It encodes CASSQEVAGHSEQYF.

Only a few counts were recorded for this clone. This rearrangement joins TRBV9 to TRBJ2-3; 7 positions agree with TRBD2. The CDR3 runs 15 residues. V was pared by 4 bases and J by 2 bases, with 7 bases of the junction left unmatched. CDR1 and CDR2 from the germline V gene are SGDLS and YYNGEE. The CDR3 DNA sequence: TGTGCCAGCAGCCTGAAGCGGGGATACACAGATACGCAGTATTTT. This encodes CASSLKRGYTDTQYF.

A few counts support this clone. The chain carries TRBV4-1 and TRBJ2-3; 11 bases agree with TRBD2. The CDR3 runs 16 residues. Germline CDR1 reads MGHRA; CDR2 reads YSYEKL. V dropped 10 bases and J dropped 1; count of bases not matched to a gene: 10. As DNA, the CDR3 is TGCGCCACCGCGCCCCTTAGCGGGAGGGGCACAGATACGCAGTATTTT. This encodes CATAPLSGRGTDTQYF.

The V call is TRBV4-1, the J call TRBJ2-1; 11 positions match TRBD2. Germline V gives CDR1 MGHRA, CDR2 YSYEKL. The CDR3 spans 15 residues. The J segment lost 8 bases and the V segment lost 3 bases, leaving 6 bases of the junction unmatched. CDR3 loop: CASSQPTSGRYEQFF. CDR3 DNA sequence: TGCGCCAGCAGCCAGCCCACTAGCGGGAGATATGAGCAGTTCTTC.

This clone was recorded once. The sample carries other DNA sequences with the same CDR3. The chain combines TRBV7-7 with TRBJ2-1; D is tentatively TRBD1 or TRBD2 (5 bases each). The CDR3 spans 14 residues. V lost 1 base and J 1 base, leaving 5 bases between the germline ends. Germline values: CDR1 SSHAT, CDR2 FNYEAQ (reference sequence). The CDR3 DNA reads TGTGCCAGCAGCTTAGGGGGGTCCTACAATGAGCAGTTCTTC. Translation gives CASSLGGSYNEQFF.

The chain recombines TRBV7-2 with TRBJ2-3; 7 positions match TRBD1. Trimming removed 3 bases from V and 0 bases from J; junction bases left unmatched: 6. The CDR3 is made up of 16 amino acids. Germline values: CDR1 SGHTA, CDR2 FQGNSA. CDR3 in DNA: TGTGCCAGCAGCTTTCCCGGGACAGCTAGCACAGATACGCAGTATTTT. Its protein is CASSFPGTASTDTQYF. The variable domain in full, with the rest retrieved from reference TRBV7-2 and TRBJ2-3, is GAGVSQSPSNKVTEKGKDVELRCDPISGHTALYWYRQSLGQGLEFLIYFQGNSAPDKSGLPSDRFSAERTGGSVSTLTIQRTQQEDSAVYLCASSFPGTASTDTQYFGPGTRLTVL.

The chain couples TRBV7-3 to TRBJ1-2, with a weak D call TRBD1 (6 bases). The CDR3 has 11 residues. Germline V gives CDR1 SGHTA, CDR2 FQGTGA. V lost 4 bases to trimming and J lost 14 bases, with 14 bases between them. In nucleotides, the CDR3 is TGTGCCAGCAGCTCCGGGGGCCCGCCTACCTTC. Amino acid sequence: CASSSGGPPTF.

Of note for this clone: The same CDR3 is also encoded by other DNA sequences in this sample. This chain connects TRBV19 to TRBJ2-1; no definite D call. Germline assignment: CDR1 LNHDA and CDR2 SQIVND (reference sequence). V gave up 3 bases and J gave up 7 bases, with 7 bases separating them. The CDR3 sequence is 12 residues long. In DNA form, the CDR3 reads TGTGCCAGTAGTATCAGAGATAATGAGCAGTTCTTC. It encodes CASSIRDNEQFF.

CDR3 in DNA: TGTGCCTGGAGTGTAACCCGGACAGGGGGTCCGTATAATTCACCCCTCCACTTT. Translated, it gives CAWSVTRTGGPYNSPLHF. The chain carries TRBV30 and TRBJ1-6; 10 bases map to TRBD1. Germline V lookup: CDR1 GTSNPN, CDR2 SVGIG (reference sequence). The V gene end was trimmed by 0 bases and the J gene end by 4 bases; junction bases not matched to a gene: 9. The CDR3 runs 18 residues. Variable domain in full (rest from reference TRBV30 and TRBJ1-6): SQTIHQWPATLVQPVGSPLSLECTVEGTSNPNLYWYRQAAGRGLQLLFYSVGIGQISSEVPQNLSASRPQDRQFILSSKKLLLSDSGFYLCAWSVTRTGGPYNSPLHFGNGTRLTVT.

The chain is built from TRBV19 and TRBJ1-1; D may be TRBD1 (5 bases). Germline V gene lookup returns CDR1 LNHDA and CDR2 SQIVND (reference sequence). The V end was cut by 5 bases, the J end by 1 base, with 14 bases between. The CDR3 runs 15 residues. CDR3 coding DNA: TGTGCCAGTAGTGCCCAATCAACAGGGAACACTGAAGCTTTCTTT. Its protein product is CASSAQSTGNTEAFF.

This clone has more than one count but fewer than ten. This chain joins TRBV29-1 and TRBJ2-1, with 12 bases lining up with TRBD2. In germline, CDR1 is SQVTM, CDR2 ANQGSEA. The trim removed 4 bases at V and 4 bases at J, leaving 5 bases unmatched. This CDR3 is 15 amino acids long. The CDR3 reads CSVVTSGGLYNEQFF. CDR3 bases: TGCAGCGTTGTGACTAGCGGGGGCCTTTACAATGAGCAGTTCTTC.

This clone was detected only a few times. The chain has TRBV5-1 and TRBJ2-5; D is perhaps TRBD2 (6 bases). The V end was cut by 1 base, the J end by 2 bases, with 12 bases between. Germline V lookup: CDR1 SGHRS, CDR2 YFSETQ. This CDR3 has 15 residues. The CDR3 nucleotides are TGCGCCAGCAGCTTGTCCGGGGGACGTCAAGAGACCCAGTACTTC. Its translation is CASSLSGGRQETQYF.

The J gene is TRBJ1-5, the V gene TRBV10-1; 9 bases align to TRBD1. Germline CDR1 and CDR2: WNHNN and SYGVQD (reference sequence). The CDR3 length is 16 residues. The V segment lost 3 bases and the J segment 0 bases; nucleotides outside the gene matches: 3. The chain's CDR3 is CASSDRTGDSNQPQHF. CDR3 DNA sequence: TGCGCCAGCAGTGACAGGACAGGGGATAGCAATCAGCCCCAGCATTTT.

This clone has only a few counts. V and J are TRBV5-6 and TRBJ1-2; the D gene is possibly TRBD1 (5 bases). Trimming stripped 0 bases from V and 5 bases from J, with 8 bases between. This CDR3 is 13 amino acids long. The germline gives CDR1 SGHDT, CDR2 YYEEEE. CDR3 in DNA: TGTGCCAGCAGCTTGGGACAGATGTATGGCTACACCTTC. This codes for CASSLGQMYGYTF.

The J gene is TRBJ2-1, the V gene TRBV5-1; D not certain. The CDR3 is 12 amino acids. Looked up from germline, CDR1 is SGHRS and CDR2 is YFSETQ. The V gene lost 0 bases and the J gene lost 7 bases, with 5 bases spanning the gap. This chain's CDR3 is CASSLVLNEQFF. Here the CDR3 DNA reads TGCGCCAGCAGCTTGGTACTAAATGAGCAGTTCTTC.

This chain links TRBV28 with TRBJ2-7; possibly TRBD1 for D (5 bases). CDR1 and CDR2 (germline): MDHEN, SYDVKM. This CDR3 has 15 amino acids. V was pared by 6 bases and J by 6 bases, with 21 bases between. CDR3 sequence reads: CASSIEFRVTAEQYF. The CDR3 DNA sequence: TGTGCCAGCAGCATAGAGTTCAGGGTGACGGCCGAGCAGTACTTC. Based on the CDR3 plus reference TRBV28 and TRBJ2-7, the full variable domain is DVKVTQSSRYLVKRTGEKVFLECVQDMDHENMFWYRQDPGLGLRLIYFSYDVKMKEKGDIPEGYSVSREKKERFSLILESASTNQTSMYLCASSIEFRVTAEQYFGPGTRLTVT.

This clone was counted a few times. The J gene is TRBJ1-5, the V gene TRBV7-9, with no clear D. CDR1 is SEHNR and CDR2 is FQNEAQ in the germline V gene (reference sequence). Trimming left V 0 bases short and J 7 bases short, with 16 bases between. CDR3 length: 16 residues. Written as DNA, the CDR3 is TGTGCCAGCAGCTTAGCGAGATGGGGAAGCCAACAGCCCCAGCATTTT. Translation gives CASSLARWGSQQPQHF.

This clone was seen a few times. J is TRBJ2-7 and V is TRBV2; D possibly corresponds to TRBD2 (5 bases). Trimming pared 1 base from V and 6 bases from J, leaving 10 bases between. Germline CDR1 SNHLY, CDR2 FYNNEI. The CDR3 totals 13 residues. This chain's CDR3 is CASSEVGLFEQYF. CDR3 nucleotides: TGTGCCAGCAGTGAAGTCGGACTGTTCGAGCAGTACTTC.

The chain couples TRBV5-1 to TRBJ1-5; perhaps TRBD1 as D (6 bases). The CDR3 spans 14 residues. Germline V gives CDR1 SGHRS, CDR2 YFSETQ. The ends were cut back, 4 bases at V and 5 bases at J, with 13 bases in the middle. The CDR3 sequence: CASSADRPDQPQHF. Written as DNA, the CDR3 is TGCGCCAGCAGCGCAGACAGGCCCGATCAGCCCCAGCATTTT.

This clone was detected a few times. The chain is built from TRBV4-3 and TRBJ2-2, with no clear D. Germline-derived CDR1 and CDR2 are LGHNA and YSLEER. The CDR3 totals 14 residues. Trimming took off 1 base at V and 4 bases at J, with 7 bases between the two ends. CDR3 protein: CASSQVGFTGELFF. CDR3 nucleotide sequence: TGCGCCAGCAGCCAAGTTGGGTTCACCGGGGAGCTGTTTTTT.

The rearrangement links TRBV14 to TRBJ1-6; TRBD1 matches at 11 bases. V gave up 5 bases and J gave up 6 bases; unmatched junction bases: 3. The CDR3 contains 15 residues. CDR1 is SGHDN, CDR2 FVKESK, per germline. CDR3 sequence reads: CASSEGQGGNSPLHF. The CDR3 DNA sequence: TGTGCCAGCAGCGAGGGACAGGGGGGTAATTCACCCCTCCACTTT.

This clone was counted only a few times. At one end the junction does not follow the germline gene, possibly because of a read error. V usage is TRBV5-4 and J usage is TRBJ2-1, with D perhaps TRBD1 (6 bases). Germline V gives CDR1 SGHNT, CDR2 YYREEE (reference sequence). There are 14 residues in the CDR3. The CDR3 sequence: CASSQEPTVGHWLF. CDR3 sequence (DNA): TGTGCCAGCAGCCAAGAACCCACTGTGGGACATTGGCTCTTC.

The CDR3 sequence is CASTPWETQYF. CDR3 bases: TGTGCCAGCACCCCTTGGGAGACCCAGTACTTC. The rearrangement uses TRBV2 and TRBJ2-5; no firm D call. V was trimmed by 7 bases and J by 5 bases, leaving 8 bases between them. Germline V gives CDR1 SNHLY, CDR2 FYNNEI. The CDR3 has 11 amino acids.

The chain uses TRBV2 and TRBJ2-2; TRBD1 aligns across 7 bases. With V trimmed by 9 bases and J by 7 bases, 8 bases remained unmatched. CDR1 is SNHLY, CDR2 FYNNEI, per germline. The CDR3 covers 13 residues. CDR3 nucleotide sequence: TGTGCCAGTACTGACAGGGCGGTCGGGGAGCTGTTTTTT. It specifies CASTDRAVGELFF.

The chain combines TRBV9 with TRBJ2-2, with 9 nucleotides matching TRBD1. Germline assignment: CDR1 SGDLS and CDR2 YYNGEE. CDR3 length: 17 amino acids. V shed 3 bases and J 1 base; nucleotides not matched to a gene: 7. For the CDR3, the DNA is TGTGCCAGCAGCGCACCGGGACAGGGCGTGAACACCGGGGAGCTGTTTTTT. Protein product: CASSAPGQGVNTGELFF.

This clone has more than one count but fewer than ten. The J gene is TRBJ2-1, the V gene TRBV6-6; weak D call: TRBD2 (6 bases). Germline CDR1 is MNHNY and CDR2 is SVGAGI (reference sequence). The CDR3 is 14 residues long. V was shortened by 5 bases and J by 0 bases, with 8 bases between the two germline ends. CDR3 in amino acids: CASSDGSSYNEQFF. CDR3 bases: TGTGCCAGCAGTGACGGGAGCTCCTACAATGAGCAGTTCTTC.

This clone occurred a few times. The chain links TRBV10-3 to TRBJ2-7; D is undetermined. Germline assignment: CDR1 ENHRY and CDR2 SYGVKD. The CDR3 is 12 residues long. The germline V and J ends were trimmed by 3 bases and 9 bases, with 12 bases remaining between them. Here the CDR3 reads CAISESPPGQYF. CDR3 DNA sequence: TGTGCCATCAGTGAATCTCCCCCCGGGCAGTACTTC.